This entry lists 22 T cell receptor beta chains sequenced from one sample in a study of blood T cell repertoires in COVID-19. TCRdb's table, derived via immunoSEQ multiplex PCR, lists solely in-frame clones and lacks some. The sample consists of just over 250,000 clones, more than 90% of them appearing once. Sequencing was performed on peripheral blood. Receptors were obtained from a young adult with COVID-19, enrolled during active disease.

The chain recombines TRBV9 with TRBJ1-2; 9 nucleotides line up with TRBD1. This CDR3 comprises 15 residues. The V gene end was trimmed by 4 bases and the J gene end by 5 bases; junction bases not matched to a gene: 9. Germline values: CDR1 SGDLS, CDR2 YYNGEE. In DNA form, the CDR3 reads TGTGCCAGCAGCCCCCCGACAGGGGGTTTTTATGGCTACACCTTC. Protein: CASSPPTGGFYGYTF.

The chain has TRBV14 and TRBJ2-2, with 8 bases that match TRBD2. The CDR3 totals 16 residues. The V and J ends lost 2 bases and 6 bases, in that order; junction bases with no gene match: 8. Germline V gene data show CDR1 as SGHDN and CDR2 as FVKESK. Written as DNA, the CDR3 is TGTGCCAGCAGCCAAACAGGGACTAGTAGGTCCGGGGAGCTGTTTTTT. This translates into CASSQTGTSRSGELFF.

The chain combines TRBV30 with TRBJ1-5; no clear D gene. Trimming took 0 bases from V and 7 from J, leaving 16 bases between them. Germline V gene sequence: CDR1 GTSNPN, CDR2 SVGIG (reference sequence). The length of the CDR3 is 15 residues. The CDR3 bases are TGTGCCTGGAGTGTCAAGGCCACTCCGGGACAGCCCCAGCATTTT. Residues: CAWSVKATPGQPQHF.

The V and J genes are TRBV7-2 and TRBJ2-5; 10 positions match TRBD2. This CDR3 has 14 amino acids. CDR1 SGHTA and CDR2 FQGNSA come from the germline V gene. Trimming cost V 5 bases and J 5 bases; bases outside gene matches: 5. This chain's CDR3 is CASSDSGRRETQYF. The CDR3 nucleotides are TGTGCCAGCAGCGATAGCGGGAGGCGGGAGACCCAGTACTTC.

The rearrangement joins TRBV5-1 to TRBJ1-6; D gene uncertain. Germline CDR1 is SGHRS and CDR2 is YFSETQ. Trimming removed 0 bases from V and 2 bases from J, with 6 bases in between. The length of the CDR3 is 15 residues. CDR3 DNA: TGCGCCAGCAGCTTGGAATGGCCCTATAATTCACCCCTCCACTTT. It specifies CASSLEWPYNSPLHF. The variable domain in full, completed from reference TRBV5-1 and TRBJ1-6, reads KAGVTQTPRYLIKTRGQQVTLSCSPISGHRSVSWYQQTPGQGLQFLFEYFSETQRNKGNFPGRFSGRQFSNSRSEMNVSTLELGDSALYLCASSLEWPYNSPLHFGNGTRLTVT.

J is TRBJ2-2 and V is TRBV7-2; TRBD2 matches at 8 bases. CDR1 SGHTA and CDR2 FQGNSA come from the germline V gene. The J segment lost 3 bases and the V segment lost 0 bases, leaving 9 bases of the junction unmatched. This CDR3 comprises 18 residues. The CDR3 here is CASSLARPPAGDTGELFF. In DNA, the CDR3 is TGTGCCAGCAGCTTAGCCAGGCCTCCAGCGGGGGACACCGGGGAGCTGTTTTTT.

The J gene is TRBJ2-1, the V gene TRBV9; the D gene is possibly TRBD2 (6 bases). The germline gives CDR1 SGDLS, CDR2 YYNGEE. The CDR3 has 16 amino acids. V dropped 0 bases and J dropped 1 base, with 11 bases sitting between them. The CDR3 sequence: CASSVGGELSYNEQFF. DNA for the CDR3: TGTGCCAGCAGCGTAGGGGGGGAGTTGTCCTACAATGAGCAGTTCTTC.

The chain employs TRBV19 and TRBJ1-5, with TRBD1 matching over 7 bases. The germline CDR1 and CDR2 sequences are LNHDA and SQIVND (reference sequence). This CDR3 has 15 residues. The trim removed 11 bases at V and 1 base at J, leaving 11 bases unmatched. The CDR3 DNA reads TGTGCCGCGAAAGACAGGGCCCCAAGCAATCAGCCCCAGCATTTT. Encoded protein: CAAKDRAPSNQPQHF. Combining the CDR3 with reference TRBV19 and TRBJ1-5 gives the whole variable domain DGGITQSPKYLFRKEGQNVTLSCEQNLNHDAMYWYRQDPGQGLRLIYYSQIVNDFQKGDIAEGYSVSREKKESFPLTVTSAQKNPTAFYLCAAKDRAPSNQPQHFGDGTRLSIL.

The V gene is TRBV6-1, the J gene TRBJ1-4, with TRBD1 matching 7 bases. The CDR3 spans 14 residues. Trimming removed 3 bases from V and 4 bases from J; junction bases left unmatched: 2. CDR1 and CDR2 from the germline V gene are MNHNS and SASEGT. The CDR3 nucleotides read TGTGCCAGCAGTGAGGACAGGATTAATGAAAAACTGTTTTTT. Its protein is CASSEDRINEKLFF.

The chain is built from TRBV19 and TRBJ2-7; D remains unclear. The germline gives CDR1 LNHDA, CDR2 SQIVND (reference sequence). CDR3 length equals 13 residues. With 1 base removed from V and 3 bases from J, the gap between germline ends came to 7 bases. CDR3 DNA sequence: TGTGCCAGTAGTATAGGGCGGCGCTACGAGCAGTACTTC. Its translation: CASSIGRRYEQYF.

V gene TRBV7-9 combines with J gene TRBJ1-4; 7 nucleotides line up with TRBD1. The trim removed 5 bases at V and 12 bases at J, leaving 9 bases unmatched. CDR3 size: 13 residues. Looked up from germline, CDR1 is SEHNR and CDR2 is FQNEAQ (reference sequence). CDR3 loop: CASSRETGMELFF. The CDR3 DNA reads as TGTGCCAGCAGCAGGGAGACAGGGATGGAACTGTTTTTT.

Ten or more counts support this clone. The chain carries TRBV18 and TRBJ2-3; a weak D match, TRBD2 (6 bases). The CDR3 spans 17 residues. V lost 1 base to trimming and J lost 0 bases, with 14 bases between them. CDR1 is KGHSH, CDR2 LQKENI, per germline. The CDR3 here is CASSPLTSSSSTDTQYF. The CDR3 DNA reads TGTGCCAGCTCACCACTAACTAGCTCTTCTAGCACAGATACGCAGTATTTT.

The chain links TRBV2 to TRBJ2-7; 11 bases align to TRBD2. Germline CDR1 and CDR2: SNHLY and FYNNEI. J was trimmed by 3 bases and V by 7 bases; bases with no gene match: 5. This CDR3 comprises 14 residues. The CDR3 DNA is TGTGCCAGCACCCTTAGCGGGAGGGACTACGAGCAGTACTTC. Translated, it gives CASTLSGRDYEQYF.

V usage is TRBV27 and J usage is TRBJ1-5; TRBD1 might be the D (5 bases). V lost 3 bases and J lost 3, with 9 bases in between. Germline values: CDR1 MNHEY, CDR2 SMNVEV (reference sequence). This CDR3 is 14 amino acids long. The CDR3 region has the DNA TGTGCCAGCAGTTTCCGGGGGAACAATCAGCCCCAGCATTTT. It encodes CASSFRGNNQPQHF.

The gene calls are TRBV5-1 and TRBJ1-3; TRBD1 might be the D (5 bases). Germline V gene data show CDR1 as SGHRS and CDR2 as YFSETQ. This CDR3 contains 15 residues. V was shortened by 0 bases and J by 4 bases, with 11 bases between the two germline ends. The CDR3 coding sequence is TGCGCCAGCAGCTTGGGAGGCGGGGGAGGAAACACCATATATTTT. Amino acids: CASSLGGGGGNTIYF.

This chain links TRBV19 with TRBJ2-7; 7 bases agree with TRBD1. V lost 5 bases and J lost 3; bases outside the gene matches: 4. There are 13 residues in the CDR3. Germline assignment: CDR1 LNHDA and CDR2 SQIVND (reference sequence). The CDR3 bases are TGTGCCAGTAGTGTAGGGGGCTACTACGAGCAGTACTTC. Translating gives CASSVGGYYEQYF.

The V call is TRBV6-2 or TRBV6-3, the J call TRBJ2-7; possible D gene TRBD2, 6 bases. CDR1 is MNHEY, CDR2 SVGEGT, per germline. The CDR3 runs 17 residues. With 2 bases removed from V and 0 bases from J, the gap between germline ends came to 17 bases. The CDR3 sequence is CASSYPRLVGSSYEQYF. The CDR3 region has the DNA TGTGCCAGCAGTTACCCCAGACTAGTGGGGTCCTCCTACGAGCAGTACTTC.

The gene calls are TRBV6-5 and TRBJ2-3; D ambiguous. Germline V gene sequence: CDR1 MNHEY, CDR2 SVGAGI. Trimming pared 2 bases from V and 2 bases from J, leaving 14 bases between. CDR3 length: 16 residues. Here the CDR3 DNA reads TGTGCCAGCAGTTACGGGCCGTCAACTTACACAGATACGCAGTATTTT. Its translation is CASSYGPSTYTDTQYF.

In its sample, this clone was seen once. Other nucleotide sequences from this sample produce the same CDR3. This chain joins TRBV20-1 and TRBJ1-1; D gene unclear. Trimming took off 5 bases at V and 0 bases at J, with 4 bases between the two ends. Germline CDR1 and CDR2: DFQATT and SNEGSKA (reference sequence). The CDR3 contains 11 residues. The CDR3 protein is CSAPLNTEAFF. DNA of the CDR3: TGCAGTGCTCCGTTGAACACTGAAGCTTTCTTT.

The chain links TRBV27 to TRBJ1-4; D unclear. The germline V gene encodes CDR1 MNHEY and CDR2 SMNVEV (reference sequence). The CDR3 contains 13 residues. Deletions cut 3 bases from V and 8 bases from J, with 10 bases between. DNA of the CDR3: TGTGCCAGCAGTTTTTTTGGCGGGGAAAAACTGTTTTTT. Translated, it gives CASSFFGGEKLFF.

This clone appeared a few times. CDR3 sequence: CASSPYPGAAGAGELFF. The CDR3 DNA reads as TGTGCCAGCTCACCGTATCCAGGGGCCGCCGGAGCCGGGGAGCTGTTTTTT. The chain recombines TRBV18 with TRBJ2-2; D might be TRBD1 (6 bases). CDR3 length: 17 amino acids. Germline CDR1 is KGHSH and CDR2 is LQKENI. V was shortened by 3 bases and J by 6 bases, with 20 bases between the two germline ends. Complete variable domain (other parts from reference TRBV18 and TRBJ2-2): NAGVMQNPRHLVRRRGQEARLRCSPMKGHSHVYWYRQLPEEGLKFMVYLQKENIIDESGMPKERFSAEFPKEGPSILRIQQVVRGDSAAYFCASSPYPGAAGAGELFFGEGSRLTVL.

The chain links TRBV20-1 to TRBJ2-3; D ambiguous. The CDR3 has 16 residues. Trimming took 3 bases from V and 2 from J, leaving 18 bases between them. The germline V gene encodes CDR1 DFQATT and CDR2 SNEGSKA (reference sequence). The CDR3 nucleotides are TGCAGTGCTAGTAAGGCGGTCCCCATAACCACAGATACGCAGTATTTT. Protein product: CSASKAVPITTDTQYF.